What follows are 11 T cell receptor beta chains derived from one specimen sequenced in a study of T cell clonality in common variable immunodeficiency. TCRdb's copy holds only in-frame clones and misses some; the assay was immunoSEQ multiplex PCR. Sampling found 55,000 or so clones, none seen once. Sequencing was performed on peripheral blood mononuclear cells. These TCRs come from a person aged 18-70 years in good health.

This clone was seen a handful of times. The CDR3 end lies 3 residues beyond the end of the read and is filled in from the germline J gene. The genes are TRBV2 and TRBJ2-5, with 7 bases lining up with TRBD2. CDR3 size: 13 residues. Germline V CDR1 and CDR2: SNHLY, FYNNEI. With V trimmed by 8 bases and J by 0 bases, 3 bases remained unmatched. This CDR3 reads CASQRDYQETQYF. The DNA read from the CDR3 is TGTGCCAGCCAGCGGGATTACCAAGAGACC.

This clone was detected ten times or more. Read data end 3 residues before the CDR3 end; the end is taken from the germline J gene. The J gene is TRBJ2-3, the V gene TRBV18, with D possibly matching TRBD1 (5 bases). The CDR3 has 20 residues. CDR1 KGHSH and CDR2 LQKENI come from the germline V gene. The V end lost 5 bases, the J end lost 4 bases, and 31 bases lay between the germline ends. CDR3 sequence reads: CASSALPQEAGSRWADTQYF. CDR3 DNA, as far as it was read: TGTGCCAGCTCAGCCCTGCCCCAAGAAGCAGGGTCTCGGTGGGCAGATACG.

This clone was recorded a few times. The CDR3 end lies 3 residues beyond the end of the read and is filled in from the germline J gene. The V call is TRBV10-3, the J call TRBJ2-5; D may be TRBD2 (5 bases). Per the germline V gene, CDR1 is ENHRY and CDR2 is SYGVKD. Trimming stripped 4 bases from V and 5 bases from J, with 23 bases between. The CDR3 is made up of 17 amino acids. The CDR3 is CAISGYQSGFGSETQYF. The CDR3 bases that were read are TGTGCCATCAGTGGATATCAGTCGGGGTTCGGATCGGAGACC.

The table lists this clone with many counts. The CDR3 is CSARWRSENIQYF. The part of the CDR3 DNA that was read is TGCAGTGCTAGGTGGCGGTCCGAAAACATT. This chain uses TRBV20-1 with TRBJ2-4; no definite D call. The missing CDR3 end, 3 residues past where the read stops, is filled in from the germline J gene. Germline lookup yields CDR1 DFQATT and CDR2 SNEGSKA (reference sequence). The CDR3 extends over 13 amino acids. Trimming removed 3 bases at V and 5 bases at J, with 11 bases between.

This clone has a count of ten or more. CDR3 protein: CASSLAQGLQDQPQHF. CDR3 DNA (partial): TGTGCCAGCAGCTTAGCACAGGGCCTTCAGGATCAGCCC. This chain uses TRBV7-2 with TRBJ1-5; D possibly corresponds to TRBD1 (6 bases). The missing CDR3 end, 3 residues past where the read stops, is filled in from the germline J gene. The germline V gene encodes CDR1 SGHTA and CDR2 FQGNSA. Trimming cost V 0 bases and J 5 bases, with 14 bases left between them. This CDR3 region has 16 residues.

There are many counts of this clone. The read ends 3 residues before the CDR3 terminus; that terminus is restored from the germline J gene. The chain employs TRBV6-1 and TRBJ2-1, with D perhaps TRBD2 (6 bases). V gave up 2 bases and J gave up 5 bases, with 10 bases separating them. Per germline, CDR1 MNHNS and CDR2 SASEGT. This CDR3 spans 14 amino acids. The covered CDR3 bases are TGTGCCAGCAGTGAATGGGACTGGGACAATGAG. Translated: CASSEWDWDNE. In full, the CDR3 reads CASSEWDWDNEQFF.

This clone was seen many times. From the germline J gene comes the end of the CDR3, since the read stops 3 residues before it. The chain couples TRBV6-4 to TRBJ2-2; the match to TRBD2 covers 10 bases. The CDR3 sequence is 15 residues long. Germline CDR1 and CDR2: MRHNA and SNTAGT. V was clipped by 5 bases and J by 3 bases; unmatched bases: 3. The CDR3 loop is CASSSGRVDTGELFF. The CDR3 DNA, read in part, is TGTGCCAGCAGTAGCGGGAGGGTCGACACCGGGGAG.

This clone was seen many times. The sequence runs out 3 residues before the end of the CDR3; the remainder is reconstructed from the germline J gene. The chain couples TRBV28 to TRBJ1-4; no reliable D call. V lost 2 bases and J 7 bases, leaving 11 bases between the germline ends. The CDR3 consists of 14 residues. Germline CDR1 MDHEN, CDR2 SYDVKM. CDR3 DNA (partial): TGTGCCAGCAGTTTACGGGGTTTCATTGAAAAA. Translating gives CASSLRGFIEK. The entire CDR3 is CASSLRGFIEKLFF.

In this sample, this clone turned up many times. The CDR3 is cut off 3 residues early in the read; its end comes from the germline J gene. The rearrangement joins TRBV20-1 to TRBJ1-1, with TRBD1 matching 7 bases. This CDR3 comprises 12 residues. CDR1 and CDR2 from the germline V gene are DFQATT and SNEGSKA (reference sequence). With V trimmed by 4 bases and J by 7 bases, 6 bases remained unmatched. CDR3 DNA, as far as it was read: TGCAGTGCTATTAAGGGGGCGGGTGAA. Protein: CSAIKGAGE. The full CDR3 protein is CSAIKGAGEAFF.

This clone qualifies as medium-sized (0.01 to 0.1%). The read halts 3 residues ahead of the CDR3 end, with the missing end drawn from the germline J gene. The chain combines TRBV20-1 with TRBJ2-3, with D uncertain. V lost 0 bases and J 3 bases, leaving 7 bases between the germline ends. The CDR3 runs 13 residues. Germline V gives CDR1 DFQATT, CDR2 SNEGSKA (reference sequence). The CDR3 DNA, read in part, is TGCAGTGCTAGAGATCAACAGACAGATACG. This codes for CSARDQQTDT. From start to end, the CDR3 is CSARDQQTDTQYF.

This clone is medium-sized in the sample. Sequencing ends 3 residues short of the CDR3 end; the germline J gene provides the rest. This chain joins TRBV6-2 or TRBV6-3 and TRBJ2-1, with 7 bases lining up with TRBD2. After removal of 6 bases from V and 6 bases from J, the junction contained 5 bases not matched to a gene. In germline, CDR1 is MNHEY, CDR2 SVGEGT. The CDR3 consists of 13 residues. Incomplete CDR3 DNA: TGTGCCAGCAGCCCTACTAGCGCCAATGAG. Its translation is CASSPTSANE. From start to end, the CDR3 is CASSPTSANEQFF.